These 11 T cell receptor beta chains share one sample of origin, sequenced in a study of beta chain features in type 1 diabetes. The authors reverse transcribed all of the isolated RNA, so sequencing captured expressed TCRB transcripts. Clones were sequenced by immunoSEQ multiplex PCR, and TCRdb holds only the in-frame ones, with some missing. The sample shows 200,000 to 250,000 clones, around 14% of them seen only once. Sequenced material: naive CD4+ T cells from blood. Receptors were obtained from a woman in her 40s in good health.

The rearrangement joins TRBV7-2 to TRBJ2-3; D unresolved. This CDR3 region has 14 residues. V lost 5 bases and J lost 2, with 11 bases in between. Germline CDR1 is SGHTA and CDR2 is FQGNSA. In nucleotides, the CDR3 is TGTGCCAGCAGCCCCCAGTTTTCCACAGATACGCAGTATTTT. Protein: CASSPQFSTDTQYF.

The chain couples TRBV14 to TRBJ2-7; 9 nucleotides match TRBD1. The CDR3 sequence is 16 residues long. Germline lookup yields CDR1 SGHDN and CDR2 FVKESK. V gave up 2 bases and J gave up 1 base; unmatched junction bases: 6. The CDR3 spells CASSQKRDRVSYEQYF. The CDR3 bases are TGTGCCAGCAGCCAAAAGAGGGACAGGGTGTCCTACGAGCAGTACTTC.

In this sample, this clone turned up a few times. The gene calls are TRBV19 and TRBJ1-5; tentative D call: TRBD1 (6 bases). V was pared by 5 bases and J by 7 bases, with 15 bases between. The CDR3 contains 14 residues. The germline V gene encodes CDR1 LNHDA and CDR2 SQIVND (reference sequence). CDR3 loop: CASSLQGSGQPQHF. The DNA of the CDR3 is TGTGCCAGTAGTCTCCAGGGGTCGGGCCAGCCCCAGCATTTT.

The V call is TRBV5-1, the J call TRBJ1-1; unclear D gene. V was pared by 0 bases and J by 3 bases, with 12 bases between. Germline assignment: CDR1 SGHRS and CDR2 YFSETQ. The CDR3 consists of 15 residues. DNA of the CDR3: TGCGCCAGCAGCTTGGCCGGCGGAGGGTACACTGAAGCTTTCTTT. Translation gives CASSLAGGGYTEAFF.

This clone has more than one count but fewer than ten. The gene calls are TRBV19 and TRBJ2-7; the D gene is possibly TRBD1 (5 bases). Per germline, CDR1 LNHDA and CDR2 SQIVND (reference sequence). The CDR3 is 14 residues long. Trimming left V 5 bases short and J 4 bases short, with 15 bases between. The CDR3 loop reads CASSAPDNLYEQYF. The CDR3 DNA reads TGTGCCAGTAGTGCCCCGGACAACTTGTACGAGCAGTACTTC.

The chain recombines TRBV16 with TRBJ2-7; D gene ambiguous. The CDR3 sequence is 14 residues long. V shed 2 bases and J shed 1 base, with 9 bases lying between them. From germline, CDR1 is KGHSY and CDR2 FQNENV. CDR3 DNA sequence: TGTGCCAGCAGCCAAACCGACACATCCTACGAGCAGTACTTC. This translates into CASSQTDTSYEQYF.

The chain carries TRBV12-2 and TRBJ1-2; the D call in the table, TRBD1, was not verified against the DNA. TRBV12-2 is designated a pseudogene. The CDR3 sequence is 16 residues long. The CDR3 region is CASRLTSGHQNYGYTF. The CDR3 DNA reads as TGTGCAAGTCGCTTAACTTCGGGACACCAGAACTATGGCTACACCTTC.

V gene TRBV6-4 combines with J gene TRBJ2-3; D remains ambiguous. The CDR3 spans 14 residues. Trimming stripped 7 bases from V and 0 bases from J, with 11 bases between. The germline CDR1 and CDR2 sequences are MRHNA and SNTAGT. CDR3 loop: CASTSILSTDTQYF. As DNA, the CDR3 is TGTGCCAGCACCTCTATACTTAGCACAGATACGCAGTATTTT.

There are a few counts of this clone. The chain combines TRBV18 with TRBJ1-4; perhaps TRBD1 as D (6 bases). Germline V gives CDR1 KGHSH, CDR2 LQKENI. Trimming cost V 6 bases and J 4 bases, with 18 bases left between them. The CDR3 is 16 residues long. The CDR3 reads CASSEQGRPLNEKLFF. CDR3 DNA: TGTGCCAGCTCCGAACAGGGAAGGCCCCTTAATGAAAAACTGTTTTTT.

The CDR3 protein is CASSFPSGGKNEQFF. The CDR3 bases are TGTGCCAGCAGTTTCCCTAGCGGGGGAAAGAATGAGCAGTTCTTC. The chain links TRBV28 to TRBJ2-1; the match to TRBD2 covers 10 bases. In germline, CDR1 is MDHEN, CDR2 SYDVKM. The CDR3 has 15 residues. After removal of 3 bases from V and 7 bases from J, the junction contained 6 bases not matched to a gene.

The chain is built from TRBV7-2 and TRBJ2-7; TRBD2 aligns across 10 bases. The CDR3 is 15 amino acids. From germline, CDR1 is SGHTA and CDR2 FQGNSA. With 1 base clipped from V and 5 bases from J, the junction kept 5 bases outside the gene matches. The DNA of the CDR3 is TGTGCCAGCAGCTTAGTCAGCGGGGGGGCCAACGAGCAGTACTTC. It is translated as CASSLVSGGANEQYF.